This T cell receptor (beta chain) came from a study of T cell changes during pregnancy in multiple sclerosis (dated by TCRdb to about 2019). In terms of the full investigation: The study looked at changes in the T cell repertoire across pregnancy in women with multiple sclerosis.

This clone has a single count. Its antigen remains undetermined. Base qualities are not at hand, and no much larger clone is one base apart. The library was made by the immunoSEQ multiplex PCR assay. In TCRdb, the immuneACCESS table is reduced to in-frame sequences with V and J assigned. These tables do not hold every clone; where another copy was compared, an unresolved V gene accounts for under half, and the others remain unexplained. The sample records more than 65,000 clones, roughly 93% of which are singletons. The ten largest clones represent more than 0.8% of the sample. The germline V gene specifies KGHSH as CDR1 and LQKENI as CDR2. The V end loses 2 bases and the J end loses 2 bases, and a stretch of 7 bases separates them. The cysteine opens and the phenylalanine closes a CDR3 of 14 amino acids. Only CDR3 DNA remains: 42 bases, in frame from the first base.

The chain is encoded by TRBV18 joined to TRBJ1-5; matching of 6 bases hints at TRBD1 as the D gene. The clonotype was recovered from a female donor with multiple sclerosis, enrolled in a pregnancy study. This sample comprised peripheral blood, obtained in the first trimester of pregnancy. The CDR3 in this case is CASSPGGGNQPQHF. Here is the DNA: TGTGCCAGCTCACCAGGGGGCGGCAATCAGCCCCAGCATTTT.